Listed below are T cell receptor beta chains from one sample, sequenced in a study of OX40 agonist ivuxolimab in advanced cancers. Some clones are missing from TCRdb's copy, which holds only in-frame ones; the method was immunoSEQ multiplex PCR. The sample shows approximately 39,000 clones, 70% to 85% of them seen only once. The specimen comprised CD4+ or CD8+ T cells sorted from blood, sampled in a trial of the OX40 agonist ivuxolimab. The receptors stem from an adult with an advanced solid tumor such as melanoma, head and neck, liver or kidney cancer. The conserved cysteine and the conserved F or W are not part of the CDR3 here. The order of the fields is D gene, J gene, V gene, CDR3 protein. The D gene is left open where the match is weak.

>NA|NA|TRBV19
ASSQGIYEQY
>NA|TRBJ1-5|TRBV30
AWSGGQGVQPQH
>NA|TRBJ1-2|TRBV6-5
ASSYSSSPFYGYT
>TRBD2|TRBJ2-3|TRBV30
AWSGAPRTSGVTDTQY
>NA|TRBJ2-4|TRBV7-9
ASSLVPGKNIQY
>NA|TRBJ1-5|TRBV6-1
ASSEVRRGGQPQH
>NA|TRBJ2-1|TRBV9
ASSVAGVSYNEQF
>TRBD1|TRBJ1-5|TRBV6-4
ASSDSGGGFDQPQH
>TRBD1|TRBJ2-3|TRBV10-2
ASSGQGPPDTQY
>NA|TRBJ1-1|TRBV11-1
ASSLHALSISNTEAF
>NA|TRBJ1-4|TRBV2
ASSDGRVNEKLF
>NA|TRBJ1-2|TRBV7-2
ASSFAGSYGYT
>TRBD1|TRBJ1-2|TRBV6-6
ASSTGGAGYT
>TRBD1|TRBJ1-5|TRBV28
ASSKPGTGVNQPQH
>TRBD1|TRBJ1-2|TRBV5-6
ASSLANWGQGPSGYT
>TRBD2|TRBJ2-3|TRBV27
ASSILLAGGPGTQY
>NA|TRBJ1-2|TRBV5-6
ATHPRRNYGYT
>NA|TRBJ2-1|TRBV5-1
ASSSAGSSYNEQF
>NA|TRBJ1-1|TRBV9
ASSAQGWGEAF
>NA|TRBJ2-5|TRBV19
ASSRRTSQETQY
>NA|TRBJ1-2|TRBV7-6
ASSTGQLNYGYT
>NA|TRBJ1-6|TRBV5-4
ASSAPNRDTNSPLH
>TRBD2|TRBJ2-3|TRBV12-5
ASGFGSGVGDTQY
>NA|NA|TRBV29-1
SVGSYEQY
>NA|TRBJ2-7|TRBV5-6
ASSLVASYSYEQY
>NA|TRBJ2-5|TRBV2
ASSVSRALQETQY
>NA|TRBJ2-5|TRBV7-6
ASSLKLRDEETQY
>TRBD2|TRBJ2-2|TRBV4-2
ASSPSLAGGDTGELF
>NA|TRBJ1-6|TRBV6-5
ASSYQAGNSPLH
>NA|TRBJ2-7|TRBV6-1
ASSEGLSSSYEQY
>NA|TRBJ1-2|TRBV16
ASSQFLQGLVRDGYT
>TRBD2|TRBJ2-5|TRBV11-2
ASSTDSGGALVQY